This TCR beta chain was identified during a study of T cells in Graves' hyperthyroidism and ophthalmopathy. Researchers barred patients who had uncontrolled infection, other autoimmune disease, pregnancy or lactation. The TCR beta CDR3 regions underwent amplification using RNA transcripts as the source. HTBI primers drove first-round RT-PCR of the TCR CDR3. TCRdb called the multiplex PCR reads again in MiXCR, with one record for every CDR3 protein. The sample contains some 320,000 distinct CDR3 sequences, around 15% of which appear only once. Points from the study as a whole: Peripheral blood also featured most of the thyroid clonotypes expanded above 0.001. A model of 13 V-J pairs discriminated ophthalmopathy from stable hyperthyroidism.

To note about this clonotype: Its antigen is still unknown. A much larger clone is a single base away; this may be a read error.

The CDR3 covers 12 residues. Germline lookup yields CDR1 LGHNT and CDR2 FRNRAP. The source is a woman in her thirties or forties with Graves' ophthalmopathy. V gene TRBV12-5 combines with J gene TRBJ2-1; D is unresolved. TRBJ2-7 explains the end of the DNA better; the J call may be wrong. The sequenced material came from blood. CDR3 sequence: CASAMAYNEQYF. Written as DNA, the CDR3 is TGTGCTAGTGCGATGGCCTACAATGAGCAGTACTTC.